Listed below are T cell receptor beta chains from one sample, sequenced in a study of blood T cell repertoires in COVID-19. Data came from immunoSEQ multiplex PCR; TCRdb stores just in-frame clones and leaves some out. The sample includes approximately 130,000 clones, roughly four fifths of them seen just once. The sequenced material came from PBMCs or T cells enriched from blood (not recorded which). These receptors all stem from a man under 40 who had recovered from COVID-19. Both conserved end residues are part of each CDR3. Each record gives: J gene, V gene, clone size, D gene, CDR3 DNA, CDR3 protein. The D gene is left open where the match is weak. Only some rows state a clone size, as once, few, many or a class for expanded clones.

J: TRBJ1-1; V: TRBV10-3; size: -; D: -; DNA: TGTGCCATCTGGGGCGGGACCGGCACTGAAGCTTTCTTT; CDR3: CAIWGGTGTEAFF
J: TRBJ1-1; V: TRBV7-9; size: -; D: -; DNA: TGTGCCAGTTGCGACAGGAACACTGAAGCTTTCTTT; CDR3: CASCDRNTEAFF
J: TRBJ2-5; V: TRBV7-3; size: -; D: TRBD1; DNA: TGTGCCAGCAGCTTAAAGATAGGGGGCGCGTCAGAGACCCAGTACTTC; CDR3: CASSLKIGGASETQYF
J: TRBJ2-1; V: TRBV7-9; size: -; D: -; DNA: TGTGCCAGCAGGCAGGGGGGTTCGCATGAGCAGTTCTTC; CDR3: CASRQGGSHEQFF
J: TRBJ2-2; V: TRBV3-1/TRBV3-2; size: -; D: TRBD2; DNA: TGTGCCAGCAGCCAAGGACTAGCGAGGCGGACCGGGGAGCTGTTTTTT; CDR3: CASSQGLARRTGELFF
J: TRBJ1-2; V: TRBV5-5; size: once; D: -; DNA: TGTGCCAGCAGCTCGGGAGGTGCTCGAACAAACTATGGCTACACCTTC; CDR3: CASSSGGARTNYGYTF
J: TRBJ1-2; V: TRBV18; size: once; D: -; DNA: TGTGCCAGCTCCCAGGGGAACTATGGCTACACCTTC; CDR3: CASSQGNYGYTF
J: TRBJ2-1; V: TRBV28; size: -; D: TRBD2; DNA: TGTGCCAGCAGTTTGCCCCTAGCGGGAGGGCCTGAGGCTGGGTACAATGAGCAGTTCTTC; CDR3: CASSLPLAGGPEAGYNEQFF
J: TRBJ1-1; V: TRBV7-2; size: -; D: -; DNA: TGTGCCAGCAGCTTACTTCTACGGAACACTGAAGCTTTCTTT; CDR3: CASSLLLRNTEAFF
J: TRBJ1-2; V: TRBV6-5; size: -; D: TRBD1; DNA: TGTGCCAGCAACGGACAGGGCGCGGGTGGCTACACCTTC; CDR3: CASNGQGAGGYTF
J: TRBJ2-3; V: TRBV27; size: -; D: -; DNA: TGTGCCAGCAGTTTGGACATCGGCACAGATACGCAGTATTTT; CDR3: CASSLDIGTDTQYF
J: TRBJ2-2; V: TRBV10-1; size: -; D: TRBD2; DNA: TGCGCCAGCAGTGAGCCGGGACTAGCGGCCCCGAACACCGGGGAGCTGTTTTTT; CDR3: CASSEPGLAAPNTGELFF
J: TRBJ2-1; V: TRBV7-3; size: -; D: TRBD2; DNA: TGTGCCAGCAGCCTTGGACTAGCGGGAAAGGATGAGCAGTTCTTC; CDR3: CASSLGLAGKDEQFF
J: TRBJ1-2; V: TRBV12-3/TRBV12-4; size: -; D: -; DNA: TGTGCCAGCAGTCCCGGGTTGGACTATGGCTACACCTTC; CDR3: CASSPGLDYGYTF
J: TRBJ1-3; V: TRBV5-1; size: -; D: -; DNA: TGCGCCAGCAGCTTGACGTCCCAGGGGCCTGCTGGAAACACCATATATTTT; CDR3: CASSLTSQGPAGNTIYF
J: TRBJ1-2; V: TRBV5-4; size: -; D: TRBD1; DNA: TGTGCCAGCAGCTCTGGGGGGACAGGGGTTATCTATGGCTACACCTTC; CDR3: CASSSGGTGVIYGYTF
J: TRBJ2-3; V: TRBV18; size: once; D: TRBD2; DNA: TGTGCCAGCTCACCTCCGGGCGGGGGTTCCACAGATACGCAGTATTTT; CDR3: CASSPPGGGSTDTQYF
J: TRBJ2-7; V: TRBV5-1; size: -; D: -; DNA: TGCGCCAGCAGCGTCCCTGGCGGGACCTCCTACGAGCAGTACTTC; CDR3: CASSVPGGTSYEQYF
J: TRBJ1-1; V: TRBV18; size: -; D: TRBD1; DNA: TGTGCCAGCTCACTTATAGACAGGGTCCCTGAAGCTTTCTTT; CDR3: CASSLIDRVPEAFF
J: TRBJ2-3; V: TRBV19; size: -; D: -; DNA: TGTGCCAGTAGCAGGCTCAGCACAGATACGCAGTATTTT; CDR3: CASSRLSTDTQYF
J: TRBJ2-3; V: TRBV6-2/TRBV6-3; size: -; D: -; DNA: TGTGCCAGCAGTTCTAGCACAGATACGCAGTATTTT; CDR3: CASSSSTDTQYF
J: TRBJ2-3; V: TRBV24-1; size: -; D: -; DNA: TGTGCCACCAGTGATCGGACAGGACTAACAGATACGCAGTATTTT; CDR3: CATSDRTGLTDTQYF
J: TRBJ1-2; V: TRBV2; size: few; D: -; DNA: TGTGCCAGCAGTGAACACAGTAACTATGGCTACACCTTC; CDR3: CASSEHSNYGYTF
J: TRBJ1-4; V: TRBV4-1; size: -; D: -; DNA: TGCGCCAGCAGCCAAGACAGCGGTGAAAAACTGTTTTTT; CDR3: CASSQDSGEKLFF
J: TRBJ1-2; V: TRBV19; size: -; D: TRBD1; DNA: TGTGCCAGTAAGACAGGGTTCCGTGGCTACACCTTC; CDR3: CASKTGFRGYTF
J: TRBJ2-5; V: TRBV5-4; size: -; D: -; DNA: TGTGCCAGCAGTTCCCGGGAGACCCAGTACTTC; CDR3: CASSSRETQYF